This T cell receptor (beta chain) was profiled in a study of blood T cell repertoires in COVID-19. Study overall: Acute-phase and convalescent COVID-19 samples originated in the United States, Italy and Spain. T cells, B-cell-depleted T cells, or PBMCs supplied cDNA or gDNA.

Seattle enrolled patients during active infection and tracked them longitudinally. Germline-derived CDR1 and CDR2 are MNHEY and SMNVEV (reference sequence). The CDR3 contains 14 residues. Trimming removed 6 bases from V and 6 bases from J; junction bases left unmatched: 8. Methods used by the authors: Estimated nucleated cell counts came from reference gene primer amplification. Profiled with immunoSEQ multiplex PCR; TCRdb holds only in-frame clones, not every one. The V and J calls and clone size were taken over from that table, and D and trimming were inferred from the DNA. Here the sample spans 150,000 to 180,000 clones, roughly 84% being singletons.

The sequence was collected from a man aged 55 to 69 with COVID-19, enrolled during active disease. The chain couples TRBV27 to TRBJ1-2; 9 positions agree with TRBD1. Sequencing was performed on peripheral blood. CDR3 protein: CASRGLGQGHGYTF. The CDR3 DNA is TGTGCCAGCAGGGGTCTGGGACAGGGTCATGGCTACACCTTC.